Only a few counts were recorded for the clone carrying this T cell receptor (beta chain). Germline trimming cut 10 bases from V and 6 bases from J; bases unmatched to any gene: 11. This CDR3 is built from 14 residues. Germline assignment: CDR1 ENHRY and CDR2 SYGVKD. The sample comes from a study of T-cell reconstitution after alpha-beta-depleted transplantation in children. Unique molecular identifiers were incorporated during preparation of the TCRbeta library. One entry per CDR3 protein results from TCRdb running MiXCR on the PCR reads. The sample yields about 420,000 distinct CDR3 sequences, around 16% seen once.

This specimen was PBMCs, mostly from graft donor cells, taken 360 days after TCRalphabeta/CD19-depleted stem cell transplant. This chain uses TRBV10-3 with TRBJ2-1; 8 positions agree with TRBD2. This receptor was taken from a boy younger than two who had a stem cell transplant for Wiskott-Aldrich syndrome, so the T cells may come from the graft donor. DNA for the CDR3: TGTGCCACCTTAAGCGGGGGCCCCTCCAATGAGCAGTTCTTC. Encoded protein: CATLSGGPSNEQFF.